This TCR beta chain was captured in a study of radiotherapy plus CTLA-4 blockade in lung cancer. Turning to the study itself: Objective response rate was 18%; disease control rate, 25% to 35%.

Method: immunoSEQ multiplex PCR; TCRdb's copy keeps in-frame clones and lacks some. The sample records some 94,000 clones, about four fifths being singletons. Trimming took off 2 bases at V and 6 bases at J, with 13 bases between the two ends. Germline V lookup: CDR1 SGHRS, CDR2 YFSETQ. The CDR3 runs to 14 residues. Sample: peripheral blood, taken from a patient treated with radiotherapy plus ipilimumab. The rearrangement uses TRBV5-1 and TRBJ2-3; no clear D gene. The clonotype originates from a human donor with non-small cell lung cancer that progressed on radiotherapy plus ipilimumab. In nucleotides, the CDR3 is TGCGCCAGCAGCTTAGGCGCGTCAGAGGATACGCAGTATTTT. Its protein is CASSLGASEDTQYF.